The T cell receptor beta chain described here comes from a study of blood T cell repertoires in COVID-19. Study-wide context: The United States, Italy and Spain provided the acute and convalescent COVID-19 samples.

In the source study's methods: Reference gene primer amplification gave nucleated cell count estimates. Profiling relied on immunoSEQ multiplex PCR, and the TCRdb table lists in-frame clones only, not all of them. That table is the source of V, J and clone size, and D and trimming were worked out from the DNA. The table records under 40,000 clones, 80% to 95% of them present only once. The origin of this receptor is a male donor with active COVID-19. The sample comprised peripheral blood.

This CDR3 is CASSPTAGAHYGYTF. For the CDR3, the DNA is TGTGCCAGCAGTCCAACCGCGGGGGCACACTATGGCTACACCTTC. The V and J genes are TRBV6-5 and TRBJ1-2; maybe TRBD1 (6 bases). This CDR3 region has 15 residues. Germline lookup yields CDR1 MNHEY and CDR2 SVGAGI. The V end lost 5 bases, the J end lost 3 bases, and 16 bases lay between the germline ends.